These 24 T cell receptor beta chains were sequenced from one sample in a study of T cell responses to AZD1222 COVID-19 vaccine. The method was immunoSEQ multiplex PCR; TCRdb's version includes in-frame clones alone and lacks a portion of them. The table lists fewer than 120,000 clones, about four fifths of them singletons, with 3.5% to 5% in the top ten. Specimen: peripheral blood, collected on day 0 of AZD1222 vaccination. The receptors derive from an adult in good health.

In this sample, this clone turned up a few times. The chain has TRBV28 and TRBJ1-2, with D uncertain. Germline CDR1 reads MDHEN; CDR2 reads SYDVKM. Deletions cut 3 bases from V and 0 bases from J, with 20 bases between. The CDR3 is made up of 18 amino acids. CDR3 loop: CASSLVLNSGLANYGYTF. Here the CDR3 DNA reads TGTGCCAGCAGTTTGGTCCTTAACTCGGGTCTAGCTAACTATGGCTACACCTTC.

The rearrangement joins TRBV5-1 to TRBJ1-3, with D hard to call. Germline assignment: CDR1 SGHRS and CDR2 YFSETQ. This CDR3 comprises 14 residues. The V and J ends lost 4 bases and 2 bases respectively, with 10 bases between them. DNA for the CDR3: TGCGCCAGCAGCCCTGACACGACTGGAAACACCATATATTTT. It specifies CASSPDTTGNTIYF.

The V gene is TRBV7-9, the J gene TRBJ1-1, with a possible D match to TRBD1 (5 bases). The germline V gene encodes CDR1 SEHNR and CDR2 FQNEAQ (reference sequence). Trimming took 4 bases from V and 5 from J, leaving 14 bases between them. The CDR3 is 14 amino acids. CDR3 in DNA: TGTGCCAGCAGCTCAGGGATAGGGCAAACTGAAGCTTTCTTT. Its translation: CASSSGIGQTEAFF.

The chain joins TRBV12-3 or TRBV12-4 to TRBJ1-1; no firm D call. The V end was cut by 8 bases, the J end by 5 bases, with 12 bases between. The CDR3 totals 12 residues. DNA for the CDR3: TGTGCCAGCCGAGATAAGCGGACTGAAGCTTTCTTT. This encodes CASRDKRTEAFF.

Only one count was recorded for this clone. The chain recombines TRBV9 with TRBJ2-2; D is tentatively TRBD1 or TRBD2 (5 bases each). This CDR3 is 16 amino acids long. V lost 3 bases to trimming and J lost 0 bases, with 12 bases between them. The germline gives CDR1 SGDLS, CDR2 YYNGEE. The CDR3 nucleotides are TGTGCCAGCAGCGCCGGGACGGCCGCGAACACCGGGGAGCTGTTTTTT. This translates into CASSAGTAANTGELFF.

The rearrangement uses TRBV15 and TRBJ2-5, with a weak D call TRBD2 (6 bases). The CDR3 runs 16 residues. V lost 0 bases and J lost 3, with 14 bases in between. Germline V gene sequence: CDR1 LNHNV, CDR2 YYDKDF (reference sequence). The CDR3 is CATSREKGGAEETQYF. The CDR3 DNA reads as TGTGCCACCAGCAGAGAAAAAGGAGGGGCGGAAGAGACCCAGTACTTC.

This clone was picked up one time. Other DNA sequences of this sample code for an identical CDR3. The chain links TRBV11-2 to TRBJ2-4; 8 bases fit TRBD1. This CDR3 region has 15 residues. Germline V gene data show CDR1 as SGHAT and CDR2 as FQNNGV. V shed 5 bases, J shed 8 bases, and the junction held 11 bases outside the gene matches. This chain's CDR3 is CASSTHRGSMDIQYF. The CDR3 nucleotides are TGTGCCAGCAGCACCCACAGGGGGTCCATGGACATTCAGTACTTC. The complete variable domain, with remaining parts taken from reference TRBV11-2 and TRBJ2-4, reads EAGVAQSPRYKIIEKRQSVAFWCNPISGHATLYWYQQILGQGPKLLIQFQNNGVVDDSQLPKDRFSAERLKGVDSTLKIQPAKLEDSAVYLCASSTHRGSMDIQYFGAGTRLSVL.

This chain links TRBV9 with TRBJ1-1; D uncertain. The CDR3 contains 13 residues. The germline gives CDR1 SGDLS, CDR2 YYNGEE. V was shortened by 0 bases and J by 5 bases, with 8 bases between the two germline ends. In nucleotides, the CDR3 is TGTGCCAGCAGCGTAGCCCCCCAAACTGAAGCTTTCTTT. Encoded protein: CASSVAPQTEAFF. The full variable domain, in which reference TRBV9 and TRBJ1-1 provide the parts outside the CDR3, is DSGVTQTPKHLITATGQRVTLRCSPRSGDLSVYWYQQSLDQGLQFLIQYYNGEERAKGNILERFSAQQFPDLHSELNLSSLELGDSALYFCASSVAPQTEAFFGQGTRLTVV.

This clone was detected once. The V call is TRBV18, the J call TRBJ2-7; TRBD2 aligns across 13 bases. The V and J ends lost 3 bases and 6 bases, in that order; junction bases with no gene match: 17. CDR3 length equals 19 residues. CDR1 is KGHSH and CDR2 is LQKENI in the germline V gene. The CDR3 sequence is CASSPLDTGTSGIVREQYF. CDR3 nucleotide sequence: TGTGCCAGCTCACCCCTCGACACTGGGACTAGCGGGATCGTTCGCGAGCAGTACTTC.

J is TRBJ2-7 and V is TRBV29-1; no reliable D call. The CDR3 extends over 10 amino acids. Trimming removed 0 bases at V and 6 bases at J, with 3 bases between. CDR1 and CDR2 (germline): SQVTM, ANQGSEA. CDR3 nucleotide sequence: TGCAGCGTTGAAGATCGCGAGCAGTACTTC. It encodes CSVEDREQYF.

This chain connects TRBV6-1 to TRBJ1-1; 9 bases map to TRBD1. This CDR3 spans 16 amino acids. V was pared by 3 bases and J by 4 bases, with 9 bases of the junction left unmatched. The V gene's germline CDR1 is MNHNS and CDR2 SASEGT. CDR3 sequence: CASSDMTGGHTTEAFF. CDR3 DNA sequence: TGTGCCAGCAGTGATATGACAGGGGGTCATACCACTGAAGCTTTCTTT.

This clone was counted only a few times. The V and J genes are TRBV3-1 (or the pseudogene TRBV3-2) and TRBJ1-1; D ambiguous. The CDR3 runs 13 residues. V lost 7 bases, J lost 1 base, and 10 bases lay in between. Germline-derived CDR1 and CDR2 are LGHDT and YNNKEL (reference sequence). In DNA form, the CDR3 reads TGTGCCAGCACCAACACAGAGAACACTGAAGCTTTCTTT. The encoded protein is CASTNTENTEAFF.

The J gene is TRBJ1-2, the V gene TRBV12-3 or TRBV12-4; the D is unclear. There are 13 residues in the CDR3. Trimming took 3 bases from V and 8 from J, leaving 13 bases between them. The CDR3 spells CASSFVADFGYTF. CDR3 sequence (DNA): TGTGCCAGCAGTTTTGTCGCGGATTTCGGCTACACCTTC.

The gene calls are TRBV19 and TRBJ1-2; 7 nucleotides line up with TRBD1. V gave up 3 bases and J gave up 8 bases; unmatched junction bases: 12. Germline V lookup: CDR1 LNHDA, CDR2 SQIVND (reference sequence). The CDR3 extends over 15 amino acids. CDR3 in amino acids: CASSINTGESGGYTF. The CDR3 DNA reads as TGTGCCAGTAGTATTAACACAGGGGAGTCGGGCGGCTACACCTTC.

The chain employs TRBV4-1 and TRBJ1-1, with unresolved D. The CDR3 spans 15 residues. The germline V gene encodes CDR1 MGHRA and CDR2 YSYEKL. The V end lost 3 bases, the J end lost 4 bases, and 15 bases lay between the germline ends. CDR3 region: CASSHPLATSTEAFF. CDR3 DNA: TGCGCCAGCAGCCATCCATTGGCCACGAGCACTGAAGCTTTCTTT.

CDR3 sequence (DNA): TGTGCCAGCAGCCAAGGGACAAATCGTGGCACCGGGGAGCTGTTTTTT. It translates to CASSQGTNRGTGELFF. The chain uses TRBV4-2 and TRBJ2-2; TRBD1 is a possible D gene (5 bases). This CDR3 is built from 16 residues. The V gene lost 1 base and the J gene lost 4 bases, with 13 bases spanning the gap. Germline V gives CDR1 LGHNA, CDR2 YNFKEQ.

This clone was seen more than once but under ten times. The J gene is TRBJ2-1, the V gene TRBV6-5; TRBD1 aligns across 8 bases. There are 13 residues in the CDR3. Germline lookup yields CDR1 MNHEY and CDR2 SVGAGI. The V segment lost 10 bases and the J segment 8 bases; nucleotides outside the gene matches: 10. The CDR3 spells CATKRTGTHEQFF. DNA of the CDR3: TGTGCCACCAAAAGGACAGGGACTCATGAGCAGTTCTTC.

The chain is built from TRBV19 and TRBJ2-2; D remains unclear. Germline CDR1 is LNHDA and CDR2 is SQIVND (reference sequence). Trimming removed 7 bases at V and 8 bases at J, with 5 bases between. This CDR3 comprises 10 residues. In nucleotides, the CDR3 is TGTGCCAGTAAAAGGGGGGAGCTGTTTTTT. This translates into CASKRGELFF.

About this clone: Other DNA variants within this sample encode the same CDR3. The chain links TRBV7-3 to TRBJ2-3; D ambiguous. The V end lost 0 bases, the J end lost 5 bases, and 6 bases lay between the germline ends. The CDR3 loop spans 13 amino acids. Per the germline V gene, CDR1 is SGHTA and CDR2 is FQGTGA. CDR3 protein: CASSLTAQDTQYF. The CDR3, as DNA: TGTGCCAGCAGCTTAACCGCGCAAGATACGCAGTATTTT.

V usage is TRBV24-1 and J usage is TRBJ2-7; 14 bases are a match to TRBD2. V was clipped by 4 bases and J by 5 bases; unmatched bases: 3. Per germline, CDR1 KGHDR and CDR2 SFDVKD. This CDR3 is 15 amino acids long. CDR3 sequence: CATSEGTSGSDEQYF. The CDR3 region has the DNA TGTGCCACCAGTGAGGGGACTAGCGGGAGCGACGAGCAGTACTTC.

In its sample, this clone was seen many times. This chain connects TRBV7-9 to TRBJ2-7; 7 nucleotides align to TRBD2. Germline CDR1 reads SEHNR; CDR2 reads FQNEAQ (reference sequence). The CDR3 extends over 14 amino acids. J gave up 2 bases and V 1 base, and 2 bases lay outside the gene matches. This CDR3 reads CASSLDAGAYEQYF. CDR3 DNA: TGTGCCAGCAGCTTAGACGCGGGAGCCTACGAGCAGTACTTC. The whole variable domain, remainder taken from reference TRBV7-9 and TRBJ2-7, is DTGVSQNPRHKITKRGQNVTFRCDPISEHNRLYWYRQTLGQGPEFLTYFQNEAQLEKSRLLSDRFSAERPKGSFSTLEIQRTEQGDSAMYLCASSLDAGAYEQYFGPGTRLTVT.

This chain connects TRBV4-3 to TRBJ1-5; D not resolved. CDR3 length equals 15 residues. Germline V CDR1 and CDR2: LGHNA, YSLEER. V dropped 0 bases and J dropped 6 bases, with 12 bases sitting between them. The CDR3 protein is CASSQEWGSSQPQHF. The CDR3 DNA reads TGCGCCAGCAGCCAAGAATGGGGTTCGAGTCAGCCCCAGCATTTT.

The rearrangement links TRBV9 to TRBJ1-1; the D gene is possibly TRBD1 (5 bases). Per the germline V gene, CDR1 is SGDLS and CDR2 is YYNGEE. This CDR3 is 13 amino acids long. V was clipped by 6 bases and J by 4 bases, with 13 bases between them. In DNA, the CDR3 is TGTGCCAGCACCTCACAGGCGGGCACTGAAGCTTTCTTT. As protein: CASTSQAGTEAFF. The full variable domain, its missing parts supplied by reference TRBV9 and TRBJ1-1, is DSGVTQTPKHLITATGQRVTLRCSPRSGDLSVYWYQQSLDQGLQFLIQYYNGEERAKGNILERFSAQQFPDLHSELNLSSLELGDSALYFCASTSQAGTEAFFGQGTRLTVV.

This sequence joins TRBV5-5 and TRBJ1-3; maybe TRBD1 (6 bases). The V gene lost 2 bases and the J gene lost 0 bases, with 15 bases spanning the gap. The CDR3 is 17 amino acids. CDR1 is SGHKS, CDR2 YYEKEE, per germline (reference sequence). This CDR3 is CASSFIQGLNSGNTIYF. The CDR3 DNA sequence: TGTGCCAGCAGCTTTATACAGGGTCTTAACTCTGGAAACACCATATATTTT.